This TCR beta chain is from a study of blood T cells in healthy people across ages. Overall study findings and caveats: Because donor CMV status was unknown, expanded clonotype changes were possibly confounded. Fewer expanded clones and more diversity marked long-lived versus aged donors. Per million T cells, TCR beta diversity dropped roughly linearly as age increased.

The second PCR ran about 6 to 12 cycles with a sample-barcoded 5' primer and J-beta primers. The yield of each sample was at least 2.5 million CDR3-containing paired-end reads. MiXCR, applied by TCRdb to the 5' RACE reads, yields one record per CDR3 protein. The data contain approximately 730,000 distinct CDR3 sequences, roughly 41% of them singletons. Germline V lookup: CDR1 KGHSH, CDR2 LQKENI. This CDR3 contains 17 residues. With 2 bases removed from V and 0 bases from J, the gap between germline ends came to 16 bases. In regard to this clonotype: No antigen is known for it.

The sample consisted of blood. The source of this sequence is a woman aged 60-70 years in good health. The V and J genes are TRBV18 and TRBJ1-1, with a tentative D call TRBD1 (6 bases). The CDR3 protein is CASSPTTGPNMNTEAFF. CDR3 DNA: TGTGCCAGCTCACCAACGACAGGTCCTAACATGAACACTGAAGCTTTCTTT.